This is a list of T cell receptor beta chains from one sample in a study of long-term antiretroviral therapy in people with HIV. The assay was immunoSEQ multiplex PCR, and TCRdb's table has in-frame clones only and misses some. The sample consists of around 21,000 clones, about 86% of them appearing once. The sequencing here drew on unsorted PBMCs, taken 0.1 years before starting antiretroviral therapy. The source is a man aged 40-50 years with HIV. The CDR3 runs from the conserved cysteine through the conserved F or W. Fields, in order: V gene, D gene, J gene, clone size, CDR3 DNA, CDR3 protein. A D gene is named only where the DNA matches it firmly. The size entry is marked missing in some rows and otherwise reads once, few, many or a size class.

>TRBV11-2|.|TRBJ2-1|.
TGTGCCAGCAGCTTATCCCCTACAGGAGGCAATGAGCAGTTCTTC
CASSLSPTGGNEQFF
>TRBV18|TRBD1|TRBJ1-3|.
TGTGCCAGCCGGACAGGGGCTGGAAACACCATATATTTT
CASRTGAGNTIYF
>TRBV4-3|.|TRBJ2-7|.
TGCGCCAGCAGCCAGATTGACAGGTCCTCCTACGAGCAGTACTTC
CASSQIDRSSYEQYF
>TRBV10-3|TRBD1|TRBJ2-1|.
TGTGCCATCAGTCTAGGACAGGCCGGCCTCGGAGAGCAGTTCTTC
CAISLGQAGLGEQFF
>TRBV9|.|TRBJ2-7|.
TGTGCCAGCAGCGTAGGAACGGGGGAGCAGTACTTC
CASSVGTGEQYF
>TRBV15|.|TRBJ2-7|.
TGTGCCACCAGCAGACGGGCCAAGGGGGAGCAGTACTTC
CATSRRAKGEQYF
>TRBV29-1|.|TRBJ2-7|.
TGCAGCGTTGGAGGACCCCTCTACGAGCAGTACTTC
CSVGGPLYEQYF
>TRBV18|.|TRBJ1-4|once
TGTGCCAGCTCAGTGGACAGCAATGAAAAACTGTTTTTT
CASSVDSNEKLFF
>TRBV5-6|TRBD2|TRBJ2-5|.
TGTGCCAGCAGCTTGAAACTAGCGGGAGGAGAGACCCAGTACTTC
CASSLKLAGGETQYF
>TRBV18|.|TRBJ2-1|.
TGTGCCAGCTCATCCCAGGGACCCCCCAATGAGCAGTTCTTC
CASSSQGPPNEQFF
>TRBV18|.|TRBJ2-7|.
TGTGCCAGCTCCCAGGGGGGGGAGCCCTACGAGCAGTACTTC
CASSQGGEPYEQYF
>TRBV7-6|.|TRBJ2-2|.
TGTGCCAGCAGCCCCCGGCGGAGGGGGACCGGGGAGCTGTTTTTT
CASSPRRRGTGELFF